The T cell receptor (beta chain) described here comes from a study of siplizumab effects on memory and regulatory T cells. Trimming took 0 bases from V and 5 from J, leaving 8 bases between them. This CDR3 is built from 14 residues. From germline, CDR1 is LNHDA and CDR2 SQIVND (reference sequence). This clone occurred once. Its antigen remains unknown. Profiled with immunoSEQ multiplex PCR; TCRdb holds only in-frame clones, not every one. Here the sample spans about 66,000 clones, 90% to 98% being singletons. Overall study results and limits: There was no confirmation of the suppressive function of proliferating Tregs from siplizumab cultures.

The V call is TRBV19, the J call TRBJ1-5; no definite D call. The clonotype originates from a human donor in good health. What was sequenced was naive CD8+ T cells sorted from blood. The chain's CDR3 is CASSIDATHQPQHF. CDR3 bases: TGTGCCAGTAGTATAGATGCGACTCATCAGCCCCAGCATTTT.